This TCR beta chain was sequenced for a study of shared clonotypes between healthy human individuals. Study context: Each donor contributed plates that comprised three CD4 naive, three CD4 memory, two CD8 naive and one CD8 memory.

In the original workflow: Junction-only sequences produced by ImmunoSEQ had no quality scores, so filtering differed. TCRdb's copy holds only in-frame clones and misses some; the assay was immunoSEQ multiplex PCR. The DNA was the basis for D and trimming; V, J and clone size are from that table. The sample records about 2.3 million clones, roughly 92% being singletons. Germline V gene sequence: CDR1 SQVTM, CDR2 ANQGSEA. This CDR3 spans 12 amino acids. V was pared by 7 bases and J by 4 bases, with 10 bases between. Regarding this clone: Its antigen is still unknown.

The authors divided CD4+ cells into CD45RA+ naive and CD45RA-negative memory subsets. General observations from the study: Generation probability values for non-shared clonotypes were lower than those for clonotypes shared by all four donors.

The source of this sequence is a man between 18 and 29 years old in good health. Some clones in this sample may be carry-over from other donors' samples. The material sequenced was naive CD4+ T cells from PBMCs. Subset indicated: CD45RA+ positively selected. The chain employs TRBV29-1 and TRBJ2-2; no reliable D call. The CDR3 here is CSGLGRTGELFF. CDR3 coding DNA: TGCAGCGGGCTTGGGCGCACCGGGGAGCTGTTTTTT.